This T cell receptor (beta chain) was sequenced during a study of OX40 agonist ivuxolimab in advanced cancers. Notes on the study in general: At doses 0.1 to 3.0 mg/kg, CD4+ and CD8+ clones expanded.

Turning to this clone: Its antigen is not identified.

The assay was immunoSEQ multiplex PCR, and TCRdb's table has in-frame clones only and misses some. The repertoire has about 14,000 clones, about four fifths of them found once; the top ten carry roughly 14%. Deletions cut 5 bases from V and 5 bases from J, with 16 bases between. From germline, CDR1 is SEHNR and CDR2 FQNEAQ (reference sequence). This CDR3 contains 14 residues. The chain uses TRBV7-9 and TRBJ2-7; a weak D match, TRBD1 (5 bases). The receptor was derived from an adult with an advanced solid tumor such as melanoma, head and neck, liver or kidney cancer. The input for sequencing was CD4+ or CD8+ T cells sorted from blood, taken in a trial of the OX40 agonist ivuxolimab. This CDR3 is CASSERQSTHEQYF. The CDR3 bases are TGTGCCAGCAGCGAGCGACAGTCTACCCACGAGCAGTACTTC.